This T cell receptor (beta chain) appears in the sequencing data of a study of early T cells in non-severe SARS-CoV-2 infection. Trimming took 2 bases from V and 4 from J; bases not matched to a gene: 4. The CDR3 length is 13 residues. CDR1 is DFQATT, CDR2 SNEGSKA, per germline (reference sequence). Using its own MiXCR run on the 5' RACE reads, TCRdb lists one record per CDR3 protein. The repertoire holds tens of thousands of distinct CDR3 sequences, around a tenth seen once, with 3.5% to 4% in the top ten. This clonotype showed up many times. J is TRBJ2-7 and V is TRBV20-1; 8 bases align to TRBD2. The receptor's source is an adult who was a healthcare worker with PCR-confirmed SARS-CoV-2 infection or an uninfected control (not recorded which). The material sequenced was whole blood. Written as DNA, the CDR3 is TGCAGTGCTAGACTAAAGCGGGAGTACGAGCAGTACTTC. The encoded protein is CSARLKREYEQYF.